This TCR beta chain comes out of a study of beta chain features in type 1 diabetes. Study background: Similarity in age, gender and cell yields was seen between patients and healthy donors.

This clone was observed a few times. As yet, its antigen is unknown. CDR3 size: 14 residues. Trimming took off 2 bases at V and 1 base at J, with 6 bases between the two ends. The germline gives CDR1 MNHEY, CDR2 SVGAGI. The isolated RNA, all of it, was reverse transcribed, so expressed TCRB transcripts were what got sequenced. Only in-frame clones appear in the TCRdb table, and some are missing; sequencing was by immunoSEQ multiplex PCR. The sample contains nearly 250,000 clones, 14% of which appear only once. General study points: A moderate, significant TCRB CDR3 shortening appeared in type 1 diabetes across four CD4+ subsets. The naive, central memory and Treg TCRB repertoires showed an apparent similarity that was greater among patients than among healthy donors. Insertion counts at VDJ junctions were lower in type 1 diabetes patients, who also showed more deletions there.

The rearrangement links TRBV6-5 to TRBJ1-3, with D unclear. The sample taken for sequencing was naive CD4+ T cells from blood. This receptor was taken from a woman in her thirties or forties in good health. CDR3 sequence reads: CASSYDRSGNTIYF. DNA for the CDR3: TGTGCCAGCAGTTACGATCGGTCTGGAAACACCATATATTTT.